One T cell receptor beta chain is described in this entry. Its target is unknown. Over several immunoSEQ plates, each subset's genomic DNA was distributed in even portions. Generated by immunoSEQ multiplex PCR, the TCRdb table keeps only in-frame clones and is missing some. The profile shows 2,500,000 or so clones, 93% of them singletons. This sample stems from a study of shared clonotypes between healthy human individuals. Points from the study as a whole: The donor pool, a small one, limited the genetic and exposure-history diversity represented.

Trimming at V came to 1 base and at J to 6 bases, leaving 5 bases not matched to a gene. The germline V gene has CDR1 MGHRA and CDR2 YSYEKL. The CDR3 spans 16 residues. In the CD4+ fraction, cells were divided into CD45RA+ naive and CD45RA-negative memory subsets. The source is a man between 18 and 35 years old in good health. Some clones in this sample may be carry-over from other donors' samples. The sequencing input was naive CD4+ T cells from PBMCs. The subset was: CD45RA+ positively selected. The rearrangement links TRBV4-1 to TRBJ1-6, with TRBD1 identical over 8 bases. The CDR3 is CASSQAAGGLNSPLHF. The DNA of the CDR3 is TGCGCCAGCAGCCAAGCCGCAGGGGGCCTTAATTCACCCCTCCACTTT.